Below, one TCR beta chain is given with its context. Its antigen is undetermined. This record comes from a study of cytomegalovirus exposure and HLA in healthy donors. PCR involved 60 Vbeta and 13 Jbeta primers. Method: immunoSEQ multiplex PCR; TCRdb's copy keeps in-frame clones and lacks some. The profile covers around 70,000 clones, with approximately 81% appearing a single time and less than 9.5% taken by the ten largest. Study-wide points: In a later analysis, DRB1 alleles had the most associated TCRs; HLA-C alleles the fewest. In a later analysis, V- and J-gene trimming of beta chains associated with a DCLRE1C missense variant, replicated independently. Most TCRs appeared rarely, but some public TCRs recurred in many donors.

Germline loops: CDR1 SGHDT, CDR2 YYEEEE. There are 15 residues in the CDR3. V lost 2 bases and J lost 3, with 12 bases in between. The receptor's source is a woman aged 40 to 49 in good health and CMV-seropositive. Source material: PBMCs. J is TRBJ2-1 and V is TRBV5-6; D is perhaps TRBD2 (5 bases). CDR3 in DNA: TGTGCCAGCAGCTTTGGGAGCGGTATCTACAATGAGCAGTTCTTC. It yields the protein CASSFGSGIYNEQFF.